A selection of T cell receptor beta chains follows, all from one sample in a study of Ad26.COV2.S vaccination and SARS-CoV-2 variants. Some clones are missing from TCRdb's copy, which holds only in-frame ones; the method was immunoSEQ multiplex PCR. This sample has around 240,000 clones; roughly 90% occur once, and the top ten carry around 11%. The material was peripheral blood, obtained in a trial of Ad26.COV2.S vaccine versus placebo. These receptors were taken from a person between 18 and 59 years old who received the Ad26.COV2.S COVID-19 vaccine or a placebo. Both conserved end residues are part of each CDR3. The D gene is left open where the match is weak. Clone size appears in some rows only: once, few, many, or a class for an expanded clone.

V gene	D gene	clone size	J gene	CDR3 protein	CDR3 DNA
TRBV2	.	.	TRBJ2-3	CASSGARTDTQYF	TGTGCCAGCAGTGGGGCCAGGACAGATACGCAGTATTTT
TRBV11-2	TRBD1	many	TRBJ2-7	CASSIPGQGSYEQYF	TGTGCCAGCAGCATTCCGGGACAGGGCTCCTACGAGCAGTACTTC
TRBV6-6	.	.	TRBJ2-3	CASTPPGPGHTQYF	TGTGCCAGCACTCCACCCGGCCCCGGCCATACGCAGTATTTT
TRBV11-2	TRBD1	.	TRBJ1-2	CASTPDRGDGYTF	TGTGCCAGCACCCCCGACAGGGGGGATGGCTACACCTTC
TRBV18	TRBD2	.	TRBJ2-3	CASSPTSGGADTQYF	TGTGCCAGCTCACCGACTAGCGGGGGCGCAGATACGCAGTATTTT
TRBV28	.	.	TRBJ1-5	CAVGRSNQPQHF	TGTGCGGTGGGGCGAAGCAATCAGCCCCAGCATTTT
TRBV28	TRBD1	.	TRBJ2-7	CASSWGDRGEQYF	TGTGCCAGCAGTTGGGGGGACAGGGGCGAGCAGTACTTC
TRBV7-2	TRBD2	once	TRBJ2-1	CASSLDITGGYNEQFF	TGTGCCAGCAGCTTAGATATAACGGGGGGATACAATGAGCAGTTCTTC
TRBV19	.	.	TRBJ2-1	CASSRTPHEQFF	TGTGCCAGTAGCCGAACCCCCCATGAGCAGTTCTTC
TRBV10-3	.	.	TRBJ2-7	CATGGPYEQYF	TGTGCCACCGGGGGACCCTACGAGCAGTACTTC
TRBV10-2	.	.	TRBJ1-2	CASSEIEGGYTF	TGCGCCAGCAGTGAGATAGAGGGTGGCTACACCTTC
TRBV11-1	TRBD1	.	TRBJ1-1	CASSLGTVNTEAFF	TGTGCCAGCAGCTTGGGGACAGTCAACACTGAAGCTTTCTTT
TRBV28	.	.	TRBJ1-1	CASHEGGGYTEAFF	TGTGCCAGCCACGAAGGGGGGGGGTACACTGAAGCTTTCTTT
TRBV20-1	.	.	TRBJ2-1	CSASDRVSNEQFF	TGCAGTGCTAGTGATCGAGTCTCCAATGAGCAGTTCTTC
TRBV13	TRBD1	.	TRBJ2-1	CASSLADRDPSYNEQFF	TGTGCCAGCAGCTTAGCAGACAGGGACCCCTCCTACAATGAGCAGTTCTTC
TRBV5-1	TRBD2	.	TRBJ2-6	CASSLEAGTGANVLTF	TGCGCCAGCAGCTTGGAAGCGGGAACCGGGGCCAACGTCCTGACTTTC
TRBV9	TRBD1	.	TRBJ2-7	CASSVGRDRGDEQYF	TGTGCCAGCAGCGTAGGCCGAGACAGGGGAGACGAGCAGTACTTC
TRBV27	.	.	TRBJ1-5	CASSFGGGRSNQPQHF	TGTGCCAGCAGTTTCGGCGGGGGGAGAAGCAATCAGCCCCAGCATTTT
TRBV19	TRBD1	few	TRBJ1-3	CASSTPDRGRSGNTIYF	TGTGCCAGTAGTACCCCGGACAGGGGGCGATCCGGAAACACCATATATTTT
TRBV5-5	TRBD1	.	TRBJ2-7	CASRGTGRDSYEQYF	TGTGCCAGCAGAGGGACAGGGAGGGACTCCTACGAGCAGTACTTC
TRBV3-1/TRBV3-2	TRBD2	.	TRBJ2-2	CASSQAGGRGTGELFF	TGTGCCAGCAGCCAAGCGGGCGGGAGGGGCACCGGGGAGCTGTTTTTT
TRBV19	.	.	TRBJ1-3	CASSPTSVAAGNTIYF	TGTGCCAGTAGTCCAACTTCGGTCGCGGCTGGAAACACCATATATTTT
TRBV3-1/TRBV3-2	TRBD1	.	TRBJ2-3	CASSPNRGRSTDTQYF	TGTGCCAGCAGCCCTAACAGGGGCCGGAGCACAGATACGCAGTATTTT
TRBV10-2	.	.	TRBJ1-2	CASSESDRELYGYTF	TGCGCCAGCAGTGAGTCCGACCGAGAACTCTATGGCTACACCTTC
TRBV28	.	.	TRBJ2-3	CASSLSGRTDTQYF	TGTGCCAGCAGTTTATCCGGGCGTACGGATACGCAGTATTTT
TRBV28	.	once	TRBJ1-2	CASSLGGASRGGYTF	TGTGCCAGCAGCTTGGGGGGGGCCTCCCGGGGTGGCTACACCTTC
TRBV30	.	once	TRBJ2-1	CAWLEGASHYNEQFF	TGTGCCTGGCTAGAAGGGGCTAGCCACTACAATGAGCAGTTCTTC
TRBV4-1	.	.	TRBJ2-6	CASSQGFKAGANVLTF	TGCGCCAGCAGCCAAGGTTTCAAAGCTGGGGCCAACGTCCTGACTTTC
TRBV5-1	.	.	TRBJ2-3	CASSLQAVSTDTQYF	TGCGCCAGCAGCTTACAAGCGGTGAGCACAGATACGCAGTATTTT
TRBV7-2	TRBD2	.	TRBJ2-1	CASSSLAGGAYNEQFF	TGTGCCAGCAGCTCGTTAGCGGGTGGGGCCTACAATGAGCAGTTCTTC
TRBV4-3	.	.	TRBJ2-7	CASSQSRNYEQYF	TGCGCCAGCAGCCAATCGCGGAACTACGAGCAGTACTTC
TRBV5-1	.	.	TRBJ2-2	CASSSSGNTGELFF	TGCGCCAGCAGTTCGTCAGGGAACACCGGGGAGCTGTTTTTT
TRBV4-3	.	.	TRBJ2-3	CASSSSRGVSTDTQYF	TGCGCCAGCAGCTCTTCCCGTGGGGTAAGCACAGATACGCAGTATTTT
TRBV7-3	.	.	TRBJ1-5	CASSPPGGLSNQPQHF	TGTGCCAGCAGCCCCCCTGGGGGATTGAGCAATCAGCCCCAGCATTTT
TRBV30	.	.	TRBJ1-5	CAWSAAPGAPYSNQPQHF	TGTGCCTGGAGTGCGGCCCCCGGGGCCCCATATAGCAATCAGCCCCAGCATTTT
TRBV9	.	.	TRBJ1-6	CASSVGEPSPSSYNSPLHF	TGTGCCAGCAGCGTAGGGGAGCCTTCCCCCAGCTCCTATAATTCACCCCTCCACTTT
TRBV10-3	TRBD2	.	TRBJ2-7	CAISEAERDYYEQYF	TGTGCCATCAGTGAGGCGGAGCGGGACTACTACGAGCAGTACTTC
TRBV10-2	TRBD2	.	TRBJ2-3	CASSRASGGPTDTQYF	TGCGCCAGCAGTAGAGCTAGCGGGGGGCCCACAGATACGCAGTATTTT
TRBV5-6	TRBD2	.	TRBJ2-7	CASSLGLAGDPSEQYF	TGTGCCAGCAGCTTGGGACTAGCGGGAGACCCGTCCGAGCAGTACTTC
TRBV6-4	TRBD2	many	TRBJ2-3	CASSGQAGDVDTQYF	TGTGCCAGCAGTGGCCAAGCGGGAGATGTAGATACGCAGTATTTT
TRBV15	.	.	TRBJ2-7	CATGASENYEQYF	TGTGCCACCGGCGCTAGCGAGAACTACGAGCAGTACTTC
TRBV3-1/TRBV3-2	.	.	TRBJ1-1	CASSQVGIQAFF	TGTGCCAGCAGCCAAGTGGGGATTCAAGCTTTCTTT
TRBV7-9	TRBD1	once	TRBJ2-7	CASSRDRDPYEQYF	TGTGCCAGCAGCCGGGACAGGGATCCCTACGAGCAGTACTTC
TRBV27	.	.	TRBJ2-7	CASSFGLEQYF	TGTGCCAGCAGTTTCGGGCTAGAGCAGTACTTC
TRBV5-1	.	once	TRBJ2-7	CASRDSSSYEQYF	TGCGCCAGCAGAGACAGCAGCTCCTACGAGCAGTACTTC
TRBV11-2	TRBD2	.	TRBJ2-3	CASSLLAGGGDTQYF	TGTGCCAGCAGCTTACTAGCGGGAGGCGGAGATACGCAGTATTTT
TRBV4-2	TRBD2	.	TRBJ2-1	CASSQDLTGGGFNEQFF	TGTGCCAGCAGCCAAGATCTTACGGGAGGCGGGTTCAATGAGCAGTTCTTC
TRBV28	.	.	TRBJ2-4	CASSSGWTAKNIQYF	TGTGCCAGCAGCTCGGGCTGGACAGCCAAAAACATTCAGTACTTC
TRBV4-3	.	.	TRBJ2-1	CASSQDSSGSGNEQFF	TGCGCCAGCAGCCAAGATAGTTCGGGGAGCGGCAATGAGCAGTTCTTC
TRBV18	.	.	TRBJ1-1	CASSPDRAGVENTEAFF	TGTGCCAGCTCACCGGATAGGGCAGGGGTCGAGAACACTGAAGCTTTCTTT